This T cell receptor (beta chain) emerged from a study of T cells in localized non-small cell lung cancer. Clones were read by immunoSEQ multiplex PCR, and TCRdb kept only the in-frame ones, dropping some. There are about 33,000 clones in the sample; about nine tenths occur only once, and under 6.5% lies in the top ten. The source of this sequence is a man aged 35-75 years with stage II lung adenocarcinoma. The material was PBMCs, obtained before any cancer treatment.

Written as DNA, the CDR3 is TGTGCCAGCACACAGGGTGGGACTGAAGCTTTCTTT. It codes for CASTQGGTEAFF. J is TRBJ1-1 and V is TRBV28, with a tentative D call TRBD1 (6 bases). Germline-derived CDR1 and CDR2 are MDHEN and SYDVKM. V lost 7 bases, J lost 5 bases, and 11 bases lay in between. CDR3 length equals 12 residues.